These T cell receptor beta chains were read from a single sample in a study of blood T cell repertoires in COVID-19. The protocol was immunoSEQ multiplex PCR, while the TCRdb copy is restricted to in-frame clones and leaves out a portion. Of 150,000 to 200,000 clones in the sample, over 80% were seen once. The sample taken for sequencing was peripheral blood. These receptors came from a woman of 80 years or more with active or convalescent COVID-19. CDR3s include the opening cysteine and the closing phenylalanine or tryptophan. A D gene is named only where the DNA matches it firmly. Size is omitted from some rows. Given values are once, few, many or a class for expanded clones.

v_call	d_call	clone_size	j_call	cdr3_aa	cdr3_nt
TRBV4-2	TRBD1	.	TRBJ1-2	CASSQVGTGAGSYTF	TGTGCCAGCAGCCAAGTTGGAACAGGGGCGGGGAGCTACACCTTC
TRBV28	.	.	TRBJ1-5	CASSLSTTGLQPQHF	TGTGCCAGCAGTTTATCAACCACAGGGTTACAGCCCCAGCATTTT
TRBV6-1	.	.	TRBJ1-3	CASTERQGTTGNTIYF	TGTGCCAGCACTGAACGGCAGGGGACGACGGGAAACACCATATATTTT
TRBV18	TRBD1	.	TRBJ1-1	CASSPLGTPGQGGTEAFF	TGTGCCAGCTCACCTCTAGGTACTCCGGGACAGGGAGGGACTGAAGCTTTCTTT
TRBV5-1	.	.	TRBJ2-3	CASSPDRGPTDTQYF	TGCGCCAGCAGCCCCGACAGAGGCCCCACAGATACGCAGTATTTT
TRBV7-2	.	.	TRBJ1-2	CASSLSRKQGNGYTF	TGTGCCAGCAGCTTAAGTCGAAAGCAGGGGAATGGCTACACCTTC
TRBV5-1	TRBD1	once	TRBJ1-4	CASSLSLDRAGEKLFF	TGCGCCAGCAGCTTGTCCCTCGACAGGGCTGGTGAAAAACTGTTTTTT
TRBV2	.	.	TRBJ2-2	CASSATYTGELFF	TGTGCCAGCAGTGCGACATACACCGGGGAGCTGTTTTTT
TRBV27	.	.	TRBJ2-1	CASSLISGFGYNEQFF	TGTGCCAGCAGTTTAATTTCGGGATTCGGCTACAATGAGCAGTTCTTC
TRBV7-9	.	.	TRBJ1-1	CASSPGGVSVNTEAFF	TGTGCCAGCAGCCCCGGGGGGGTGTCGGTGAACACTGAAGCTTTCTTT
TRBV19	.	.	TRBJ1-5	CASSVQANSNQPQHF	TGTGCCAGTAGTGTCCAGGCAAATAGCAATCAGCCCCAGCATTTT
TRBV7-8	.	.	TRBJ2-1	CASSFGGGHNEQFF	TGTGCCAGCAGCTTTGGCGGGGGCCACAATGAGCAGTTCTTC
TRBV25-1	TRBD1	.	TRBJ1-2	CASSPEQGKNYGYTF	TGTGCCAGCAGTCCGGAACAGGGGAAGAACTATGGCTACACCTTC
TRBV12-3/TRBV12-4	TRBD1	once	TRBJ1-1	CASSPQQGMEAFF	TGTGCCAGCAGCCCACAACAGGGGATGGAAGCTTTCTTT
TRBV7-2	.	.	TRBJ2-7	CASSLSGAGLTYEQYF	TGTGCCAGCAGCTTAAGTGGGGCAGGGCTTACCTACGAGCAGTACTTC
TRBV29-1	.	.	TRBJ1-2	CSVLQGSGGYTF	TGCAGCGTCTTACAGGGTTCGGGGGGCTACACCTTC
TRBV7-9	.	.	TRBJ2-7	CASSPRQGGYEQYF	TGTGCCAGCAGCCCCCGACAGGGAGGCTACGAGCAGTACTTC
TRBV3-1/TRBV3-2	TRBD1	.	TRBJ1-2	CASSPGTGSYGYTF	TGTGCCAGCAGCCCCGGGACAGGGAGCTATGGCTACACCTTC
TRBV28	TRBD1	.	TRBJ1-4	CASRGVQGVKLFF	TGTGCCAGCCGAGGGGTACAGGGGGTGAAACTGTTTTTT
TRBV19	TRBD1	.	TRBJ1-1	CASRPGGTGTFF	TGTGCCAGTAGACCAGGGGGCACCGGAACTTTCTTT
TRBV10-3	TRBD1	.	TRBJ2-7	CAISEQGGSSYEQYF	TGTGCCATCAGTGAACAGGGGGGAAGCTCCTACGAGCAGTACTTC
TRBV4-2	TRBD1	.	TRBJ2-3	CASSQGDRVGVTQYF	TGTGCCAGCAGCCAAGGAGACAGGGTGGGTGTTACGCAGTATTTT
TRBV6-5	.	.	TRBJ1-5	CASREANSNQPQHF	TGTGCCAGCAGGGAGGCTAATAGCAATCAGCCCCAGCATTTT
TRBV19	TRBD2	.	TRBJ2-5	CASTSRTSMARETQYF	TGTGCCAGTACTAGCAGGACTAGCATGGCGAGAGAGACCCAGTACTTC
TRBV28	.	.	TRBJ1-4	CASGRRQSTNEKLFF	TGTGCCAGCGGTCGGAGACAGTCAACTAATGAAAAACTGTTTTTT
TRBV9	.	once	TRBJ1-6	CASSVGGGDLGSPLHF	TGTGCCAGCAGCGTAGGTGGGGGGGATTTAGGGTCACCCCTCCACTTT
TRBV11-2	.	.	TRBJ2-6	CASSLDLSGANVLTF	TGTGCCAGCAGCCTAGATCTCTCTGGGGCCAACGTCCTGACTTTC
TRBV5-6	.	few	TRBJ2-7	CASSGLTSYEQYF	TGTGCCAGTTCGGGACTTACTTCCTACGAGCAGTACTTC
TRBV10-3	.	.	TRBJ2-5	CAISGSGAETQYF	TGTGCCATCAGTGGAAGCGGCGCGGAGACCCAGTACTTC